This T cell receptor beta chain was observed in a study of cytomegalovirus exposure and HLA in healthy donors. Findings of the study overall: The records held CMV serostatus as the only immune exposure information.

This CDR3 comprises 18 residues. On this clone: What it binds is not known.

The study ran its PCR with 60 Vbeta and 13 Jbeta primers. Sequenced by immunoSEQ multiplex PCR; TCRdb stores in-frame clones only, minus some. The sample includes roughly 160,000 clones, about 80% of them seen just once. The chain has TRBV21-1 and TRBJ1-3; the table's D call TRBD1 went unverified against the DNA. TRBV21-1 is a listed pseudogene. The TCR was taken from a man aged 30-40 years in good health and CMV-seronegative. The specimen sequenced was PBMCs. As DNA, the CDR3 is TGTGCCAGCAGCAGTCTCCCGGGACAGAGACTCTCTGGAAACACCATATATTTT. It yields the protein CASSSLPGQRLSGNTIYF.